This TCR beta chain stems from a study of blood T cell repertoires in COVID-19. The data were produced by immunoSEQ multiplex PCR, yet TCRdb's version contains in-frame clones alone and is incomplete. The repertoire holds 400,000 or so clones, more than 70% seen once, with 1.5% to 2% in the top ten. The junction had 16 bases not matched to a gene; V was cut back by 2 bases and J by 4 bases. This CDR3 region has 18 residues. Per the germline V gene, CDR1 is LNHNV and CDR2 is YYDKDF (reference sequence). The TCR sequence derives from a man aged 40-49 years in a cohort exposed to, infected with or recovered from COVID-19 (not recorded which). This rearrangement joins TRBV15 to TRBJ1-1, with 7 bases matching TRBD1. Sequenced: PBMCs or T cells enriched from blood (not recorded which). The CDR3 is CATSRRTPDRDVGTEAFF. The CDR3 nucleotides read TGTGCCACCAGCAGACGGACCCCTGACAGGGACGTGGGCACTGAAGCTTTCTTT.